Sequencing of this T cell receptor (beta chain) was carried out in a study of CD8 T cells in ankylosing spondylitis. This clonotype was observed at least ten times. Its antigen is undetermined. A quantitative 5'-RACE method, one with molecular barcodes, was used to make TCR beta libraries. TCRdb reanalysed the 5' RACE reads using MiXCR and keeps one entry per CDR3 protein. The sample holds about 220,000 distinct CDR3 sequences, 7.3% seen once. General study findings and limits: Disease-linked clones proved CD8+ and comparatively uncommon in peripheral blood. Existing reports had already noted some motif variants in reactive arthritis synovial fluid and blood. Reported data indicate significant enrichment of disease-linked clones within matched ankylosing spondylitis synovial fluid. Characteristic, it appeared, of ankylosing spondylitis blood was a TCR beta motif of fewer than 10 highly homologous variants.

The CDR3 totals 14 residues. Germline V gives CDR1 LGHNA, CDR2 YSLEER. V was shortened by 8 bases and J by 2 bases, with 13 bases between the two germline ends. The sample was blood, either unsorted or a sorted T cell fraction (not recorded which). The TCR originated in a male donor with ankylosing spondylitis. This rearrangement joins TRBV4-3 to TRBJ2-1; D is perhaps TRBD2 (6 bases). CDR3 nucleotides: TGCGCCAGCGGCCGCCGGGGGACCTACAATGAGCAGTTCTTC. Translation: CASGRRGTYNEQFF.